One sample yielded the 30 T cell receptor beta chains listed below, sequenced in a study of response to subunit inactivated influenza vaccine. One entry per CDR3 protein results from TCRdb running MiXCR on the RT-PCR reads. The sample includes roughly 500,000 distinct CDR3 sequences, roughly 23% seen only once; the top ten take 1.9%. Sequencing was performed on CD4+ T cells sorted from PBMCs, taken 4 to 6 days after vaccination. The receptors were gathered from a man aged 45 to 65 who received an inactivated influenza vaccine.

The CDR3 protein is CASSLPKEPGQGMGIYEQYF. The CDR3 coding sequence is TGCGCCAGCAGCTTACCTAAAGAGCCGGGACAGGGTATGGGAATCTACGAGCAGTACTTC. The chain combines TRBV5-1 with TRBJ2-7; 9 bases map to TRBD1. CDR3 length: 20 residues. Trimming removed 2 bases from V and 3 bases from J; junction bases left unmatched: 21. Germline loops: CDR1 SGHRS, CDR2 YFSETQ.

The chain combines TRBV29-1 with TRBJ2-7; D assignment may be TRBD1 or TRBD2 (6 bases each). The germline V gene has CDR1 SQVTM and CDR2 ANQGSEA. Trimming removed 6 bases from V and 10 bases from J, with 19 bases in between. This CDR3 has 12 amino acids. The CDR3 sequence is CSVGGGTLNQYF. The CDR3 DNA follows: TGCAGCGTGGGGGGCGGGACACTAAATCAGTACTTC.

There are a few counts of this clonotype. CDR3 sequence: CASSYSPLGPTEAFF. The CDR3 DNA reads TGTGCCAGCAGTTACTCCCCCCTGGGACCCACTGAAGCTTTCTTT. The chain couples TRBV12-3 or TRBV12-4 to TRBJ1-1, with a weak D call TRBD1 (5 bases). The CDR3 is 15 amino acids. V was pared by 4 bases and J by 4 bases, with 16 bases between.

The V and J genes are TRBV20-1 and TRBJ1-6, with D hard to call. The CDR3 extends over 13 amino acids. Germline lookup yields CDR1 DFQATT and CDR2 SNEGSKA (reference sequence). V was cut by 4 bases and J by 6 bases, with 10 bases left in between. CDR3 in amino acids: CSATQVFNSPLHF. DNA for the CDR3: TGCAGTGCTACCCAGGTTTTTAATTCACCCCTCCACTTT.

V is TRBV20-1 and J is TRBJ1-2; TRBD1 might be the D (6 bases). This CDR3 has 13 amino acids. Germline CDR1 DFQATT, CDR2 SNEGSKA (reference sequence). The V and J ends lost 1 base and 7 bases respectively, with 13 bases between them. Here the CDR3 reads CSARVLQGSGYTF. CDR3 coding DNA: TGCAGTGCTAGAGTCCTCCAGGGGAGTGGCTACACCTTC.

This clonotype occurred a few times. The chain couples TRBV7-2 to TRBJ1-4; possible D gene TRBD1, 5 bases. This CDR3 spans 14 amino acids. With 5 bases removed from V and 5 bases from J, the gap between germline ends came to 12 bases. Germline V gene lookup returns CDR1 SGHTA and CDR2 FQGNSA. The CDR3 reads CASSLGGGNEKLFF. The CDR3 DNA reads TGTGCCAGCAGCCTTGGGGGGGGAAATGAAAAACTGTTTTTT.

V and J are TRBV7-6 and TRBJ2-3, with 8 bases matching TRBD1. V shed 5 bases, J shed 2 bases, and the junction held 6 bases outside the gene matches. Looked up from germline, CDR1 is SGHVS and CDR2 is FNYEAQ. The CDR3 is 15 amino acids. CDR3 sequence (DNA): TGTGCCAGCAGCCCCCGGCAGGGGGCCACAGATACGCAGTATTTT. Protein sequence: CASSPRQGATDTQYF.

The chain carries TRBV4-3 and TRBJ1-1; a weak D match, TRBD1 (5 bases). The V gene lost 1 base and the J gene lost 0 bases, with 12 bases spanning the gap. The CDR3 length is 16 residues. CDR1 is LGHNA, CDR2 YSLEER, per germline. Written as DNA, the CDR3 is TGCGCCAGCAGCCAAGGAGGGACCCTGGTGAACACTGAAGCTTTCTTT. The encoded protein is CASSQGGTLVNTEAFF.

This clonotype was seen more than once but under ten times. This rearrangement joins TRBV20-1 to TRBJ2-7, with D unresolved. The CDR3 consists of 12 residues. CDR1 DFQATT and CDR2 SNEGSKA come from the germline V gene (reference sequence). V dropped 0 bases and J dropped 4 bases, with 7 bases sitting between them. CDR3 in amino acids: CSARDIRYEQYF. In DNA, the CDR3 is TGCAGTGCTAGAGATATACGGTACGAGCAGTACTTC.

This sequence joins TRBV14 and TRBJ2-7, with D perhaps TRBD1 (6 bases). CDR1 and CDR2 (germline): SGHDN, FVKESK. Trimming removed 3 bases at V and 2 bases at J, with 14 bases between. This CDR3 region has 15 residues. The CDR3 reads CASSQDSGTPYEQYF. CDR3 bases: TGTGCCAGCAGCCAGGATTCCGGGACACCCTACGAGCAGTACTTC.

V and J are TRBV7-2 and TRBJ2-7; 12 nucleotides match TRBD2. CDR1 and CDR2 from the germline V gene are SGHTA and FQGNSA. The CDR3 contains 16 residues. The V segment lost 5 bases and the J segment 1 base; nucleotides outside the gene matches: 6. Written as DNA, the CDR3 is TGTGCCAGCAGCACCACCCTAGCGGGGGGGTCCTACGAGCAGTACTTC. Amino acids: CASSTTLAGGSYEQYF.

V and J are TRBV5-6 and TRBJ2-3; 7 nucleotides line up with TRBD1. CDR1 and CDR2 (germline): SGHDT, YYEEEE. With V trimmed by 1 base and J by 1 base, 6 bases remained unmatched. The CDR3 totals 16 residues. CDR3 bases: TGTGCCAGCAGCTTGAGCATGACAGGGCGCACAGATACGCAGTATTTT. Its translation is CASSLSMTGRTDTQYF. Supplemented by reference TRBV5-6 and TRBJ2-3, the full variable domain reads DAGVTQSPTHLIKTRGQQVTLRCSPKSGHDTVSWYQQALGQGPQFIFQYYEEEERQRGNFPDRFSGHQFPNYSSELNVNALLLGDSALYLCASSLSMTGRTDTQYFGPGTRLTVL.

This clonotype was recorded a few times. This chain uses TRBV12-3 or TRBV12-4 with TRBJ2-5; TRBD2 matches at 8 bases. CDR3 length: 16 amino acids. After removal of 0 bases from V and 1 base from J, the junction contained 4 bases not matched to a gene. The CDR3 is CASSLASLAAQETQYF. CDR3 DNA: TGTGCCAGCAGTTTAGCCTCACTAGCGGCCCAAGAGACCCAGTACTTC.

In this sample, this clonotype turned up many times. The chain carries TRBV11-1 and TRBJ2-1; 7 nucleotides line up with TRBD2. V dropped 6 bases and J dropped 6; count of bases not matched to a gene: 26. CDR1 SGHAT and CDR2 FQDESV come from the germline V gene (reference sequence). The CDR3 totals 20 residues. CDR3 sequence reads: CASSSTESRSETSPLNEQFF. CDR3 nucleotide sequence: TGTGCCAGCAGTTCGACAGAGTCCAGGTCAGAGACTAGCCCTCTCAATGAGCAGTTCTTC.

Only a few counts were recorded for this clonotype. This chain uses TRBV7-2 with TRBJ2-2, with 7 positions matching TRBD2. CDR1 and CDR2 (germline): SGHTA, FQGNSA. The CDR3 runs to 16 residues. V trimming: 5 bases; J trimming: 6 bases; junction bases outside the gene matches: 12. Here the CDR3 DNA reads TGTGCCAGCAGCCTAGACGGGACTAATGAAGCCGGGGAGCTGTTTTTT. Translated: CASSLDGTNEAGELFF.

The V call is TRBV11-2, the J call TRBJ2-5; the match to TRBD1 covers 7 bases. Per germline, CDR1 SGHAT and CDR2 FQNNGV. This CDR3 is built from 15 residues. J was trimmed by 5 bases and V by 1 base; bases with no gene match: 7. The CDR3 is CASSLGIGGSETQYF. The CDR3 nucleotides read TGTGCCAGCAGCTTAGGTATAGGGGGCAGTGAGACCCAGTACTTC.

This clonotype was detected only a few times. The V gene is TRBV5-6, the J gene TRBJ2-1; possible D gene TRBD1, 5 bases. This CDR3 is built from 15 residues. Per the germline V gene, CDR1 is SGHDT and CDR2 is YYEEEE. The germline V and J ends were trimmed by 0 bases and 6 bases, with 13 bases remaining between them. The CDR3 bases are TGTGCCAGCAGCTTGGTGCAGGGCTTAAGCAATGAGCAGTTCTTC. It specifies CASSLVQGLSNEQFF. Drawing the rest from reference TRBV5-6 and TRBJ2-1, the complete variable domain is DAGVTQSPTHLIKTRGQQVTLRCSPKSGHDTVSWYQQALGQGPQFIFQYYEEEERQRGNFPDRFSGHQFPNYSSELNVNALLLGDSALYLCASSLVQGLSNEQFFGPGTRLTVL.

This clonotype was detected only once. The J gene is TRBJ2-7, the V gene TRBV30; D is unresolved. CDR3 length equals 13 residues. CDR1 and CDR2 from the germline V gene are GTSNPN and SVGIG (reference sequence). Trimming took off 2 bases at V and 2 bases at J, with 10 bases between the two ends. This CDR3 reads CAWSSMVAYEQYF. As DNA, the CDR3 is TGTGCCTGGAGTTCCATGGTAGCCTACGAGCAGTACTTC. Using reference TRBV30 and TRBJ2-7 for the parts outside the CDR3, the full variable domain is SQTIHQWPATLVQPVGSPLSLECTVEGTSNPNLYWYRQAAGRGLQLLFYSVGIGQISSEVPQNLSASRPQDRQFILSSKKLLLSDSGFYLCAWSSMVAYEQYFGPGTRLTVT.

This clonotype has a handful of counts. This chain connects TRBV24-1 to TRBJ2-3; 10 bases fit TRBD1. The CDR3 extends over 14 amino acids. Germline CDR1 is KGHDR and CDR2 is SFDVKD. Unmatched junction bases numbered 7, after V lost 10 bases and J lost 4 bases. The CDR3 loop is CATSGTGVADTQYF. In DNA form, the CDR3 reads TGTGCCACATCCGGGACAGGGGTAGCAGATACGCAGTATTTT.

This clonotype was recorded a few times. The chain links TRBV12-3 or TRBV12-4 to TRBJ1-2; weak D call: TRBD1 (5 bases). The CDR3 sequence is 12 residues long. The V end was cut by 9 bases, the J end by 5 bases, with 13 bases between. The CDR3 sequence is CASSTGVYGYTF. In DNA form, the CDR3 reads TGTGCCAGTTCGACGGGGGTTTATGGCTACACCTTC.

This rearrangement joins TRBV6-1 to TRBJ2-7; 9 bases align to TRBD1. Germline V gene data show CDR1 as MNHNS and CDR2 as SASEGT. The CDR3 length is 15 residues. Trimming cost V 4 bases and J 2 bases; bases outside gene matches: 6. The CDR3 sequence is CASSGGTGLPYEQYF. The CDR3 DNA is TGTGCCAGCAGTGGAGGGACAGGGCTTCCCTACGAGCAGTACTTC.

This clonotype was counted many times. DNA of the CDR3: TGTGCCAGCAGCCAAGTAGGGGTGAACACTGAAGCTTTCTTT. Translating gives CASSQVGVNTEAFF. This chain links TRBV3-1 with TRBJ1-1, with a weak D call TRBD1 (5 bases). The CDR3 sequence is 14 residues long. Between the trimmed V and J ends, which lost 1 base and 0 bases, there was a span of 6 bases. Germline CDR1 reads LGHDT; CDR2 reads YNNKEL (reference sequence). Together with reference TRBV3-1 and TRBJ1-1, the CDR3 gives the full variable domain: DTAVSQTPKYLVTQMGNDKSIKCEQNLGHDTMYWYKQDSKKFLKIMFSYNNKELIINETVPNRFSPKSPDKAHLNLHINSLELGDSAVYFCASSQVGVNTEAFFGQGTRLTVV.

The genes are TRBV4-3 and TRBJ2-6, with TRBD1 identical over 7 bases. V was clipped by 8 bases and J by 0 bases; unmatched bases: 10. Germline lookup yields CDR1 LGHNA and CDR2 YSLEER. The CDR3 sequence is 17 residues long. In nucleotides, the CDR3 is TGCGCCAGCGCTTCGGACAGGACAAACTCTGGGGCCAACGTCCTGACTTTC. This translates into CASASDRTNSGANVLTF.

This clonotype was detected a few times. An end of the junction differs from the germline gene, which may be a read error. The V call is TRBV11-2, the J call TRBJ2-7, with 11 bases that match TRBD2. This CDR3 is built from 14 residues. CDR1 and CDR2 from the germline V gene are SGHAT and FQNNGV. CDR3 region: CASGFSGGASEQYF. The DNA for the CDR3 is TGTGCCAGCGGCTTTAGCGGGGGGGCCTCCGAGCAGTACTTC.

This clonotype was found a few times. This sequence joins TRBV3-1 and TRBJ1-4; no firm D call. V lost 6 bases, J lost 9 bases, and 17 bases lay in between. Germline V lookup: CDR1 LGHDT, CDR2 YNNKEL (reference sequence). CDR3 length: 14 amino acids. CDR3: CASSPPTNEQKLFF. In DNA, the CDR3 is TGTGCCAGCAGTCCGCCAACTAATGAACAAAAACTGTTTTTT.

The chain couples TRBV6-2 or TRBV6-3 to TRBJ2-7; no firm D call. The length of the CDR3 is 14 residues. V was trimmed by 6 bases and J by 0 bases, leaving 12 bases between them. Per the germline V gene, CDR1 is MNHEY and CDR2 is SVGEGT. The CDR3 DNA sequence: TGTGCCAGCAGCTGGCTCCGCAACTCCTACGAGCAGTACTTC. Protein: CASSWLRNSYEQYF.

This clonotype turned up a few times. This chain connects TRBV29-1 to TRBJ2-5; 12 nucleotides line up with TRBD2. This CDR3 is 14 amino acids long. Germline assignment: CDR1 SQVTM and CDR2 ANQGSEA. Trimming removed 6 bases from V and 4 bases from J; junction bases left unmatched: 6. The CDR3 nucleotides read TGCAGCGTAGGACTAGCGGGGCTCGGAGAGACCCAGTACTTC. It is translated as CSVGLAGLGETQYF.

This clonotype was counted between two and nine times. V is TRBV18 and J is TRBJ1-1, with a weak D call TRBD1 (5 bases). V lost 3 bases and J 0 bases, leaving 14 bases between the germline ends. The CDR3 loop spans 16 amino acids. The V gene's germline CDR1 is KGHSH and CDR2 LQKENI. CDR3 in amino acids: CASSPGTWVMNTEAFF. The DNA for the CDR3 is TGTGCCAGCTCACCCGGGACCTGGGTTATGAACACTGAAGCTTTCTTT.

This chain uses TRBV28 with TRBJ1-1; 7 bases fit TRBD1. Germline V gene sequence: CDR1 MDHEN, CDR2 SYDVKM. The CDR3 totals 13 residues. Trimming took 8 bases from V and 6 from J; bases not matched to a gene: 9. The CDR3 loop reads CASVWGQGAEAFF. The CDR3 coding sequence is TGTGCCAGCGTTTGGGGGCAGGGGGCTGAAGCTTTCTTT.

The rearrangement links TRBV29-1 to TRBJ2-7; D ambiguous. V lost 6 bases to trimming and J lost 4 bases, with 10 bases between them. CDR1 is SQVTM and CDR2 is ANQGSEA in the germline V gene. The CDR3 loop spans 11 amino acids. The CDR3 spells CSVNESYEQYF. DNA of the CDR3: TGCAGCGTGAACGAGAGTTACGAGCAGTACTTC.